This T cell receptor (beta chain) was recorded in a study of shared clonotypes between healthy human individuals. Of note for this clone: Other DNA sequences in the sample encode the same CDR3.

The protocol was immunoSEQ multiplex PCR, while the TCRdb copy is restricted to in-frame clones and leaves out a portion. The table records under 750,000 clones, roughly 72% of them present only once. Looked up from germline, CDR1 is MDHEN and CDR2 is SYDVKM. Trimming stripped 4 bases from V and 0 bases from J, with 6 bases between. CDR3 length equals 13 residues. This chain joins TRBV28 and TRBJ1-1, with no clear D. The sequencing sample was made of memory CD4+ T cells sorted from blood. Subset reported: CD45RA-negative fraction. The receptor was derived from a woman in her twenties or thirties in good health. CDR3 in DNA: TGTGCCAGCAGTTCCCCCATGAACACTGAAGCTTTCTTT. This translates into CASSSPMNTEAFF.